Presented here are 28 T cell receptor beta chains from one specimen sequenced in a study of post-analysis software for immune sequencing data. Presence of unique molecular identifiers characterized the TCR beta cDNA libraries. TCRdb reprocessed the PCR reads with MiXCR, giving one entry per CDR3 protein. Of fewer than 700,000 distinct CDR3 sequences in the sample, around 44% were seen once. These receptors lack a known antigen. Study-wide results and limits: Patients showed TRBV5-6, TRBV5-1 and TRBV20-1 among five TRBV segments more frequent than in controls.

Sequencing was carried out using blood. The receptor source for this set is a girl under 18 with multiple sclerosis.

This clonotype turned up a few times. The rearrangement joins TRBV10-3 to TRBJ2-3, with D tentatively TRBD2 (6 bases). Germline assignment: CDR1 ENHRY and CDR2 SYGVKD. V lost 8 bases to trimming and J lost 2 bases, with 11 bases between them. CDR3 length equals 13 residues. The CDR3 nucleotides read TGTGCCATCGCCGGGAGCCTCACAGATACGCAGTATTTT. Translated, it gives CAIAGSLTDTQYF.

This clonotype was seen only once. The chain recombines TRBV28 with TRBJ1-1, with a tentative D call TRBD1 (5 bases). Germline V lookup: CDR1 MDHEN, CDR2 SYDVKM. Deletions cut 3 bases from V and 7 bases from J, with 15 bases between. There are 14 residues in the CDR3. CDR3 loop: CASSLGGVNDEAFF. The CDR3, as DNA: TGTGCCAGCAGTTTGGGAGGGGTGAATGATGAAGCTTTCTTT.

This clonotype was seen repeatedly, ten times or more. The CDR3 is CASSQGFGGYEQYF. Written as DNA, the CDR3 is TGCGCCAGCAGCCAAGGCTTTGGCGGTTACGAGCAGTACTTC. This chain joins TRBV4-1 and TRBJ2-7; D ambiguous. This CDR3 comprises 14 residues. Germline V gene sequence: CDR1 MGHRA, CDR2 YSYEKL. Deletions cut 1 base from V and 4 bases from J, with 11 bases between.

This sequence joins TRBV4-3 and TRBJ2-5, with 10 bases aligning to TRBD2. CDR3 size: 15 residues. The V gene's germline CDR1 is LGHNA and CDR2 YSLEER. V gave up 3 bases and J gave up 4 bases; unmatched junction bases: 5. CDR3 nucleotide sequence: TGCGCCAGCAGCCAGGGACTAGCGCCAGCAGAGACCCAGTACTTC. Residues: CASSQGLAPAETQYF.

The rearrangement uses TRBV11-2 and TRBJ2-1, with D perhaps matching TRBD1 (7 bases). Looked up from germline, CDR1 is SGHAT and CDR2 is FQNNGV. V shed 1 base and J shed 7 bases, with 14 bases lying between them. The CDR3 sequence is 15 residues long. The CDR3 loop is CASSLGDREANEQFF. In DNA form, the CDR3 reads TGTGCCAGCAGCTTAGGAGACAGGGAGGCAAATGAGCAGTTCTTC.

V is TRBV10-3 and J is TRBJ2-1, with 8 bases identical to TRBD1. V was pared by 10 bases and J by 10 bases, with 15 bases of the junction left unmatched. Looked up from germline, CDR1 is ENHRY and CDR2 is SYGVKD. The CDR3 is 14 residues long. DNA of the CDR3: TGTGCCACCACCGGACAGGGAGGTCTTCGAGAGCAGTTCTTC. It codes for CATTGQGGLREQFF.

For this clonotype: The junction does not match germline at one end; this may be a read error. This CDR3 reads CASSSPPWDYIYEQYF. Here the CDR3 DNA reads TGTGCTAGCAGCTCCCCCCCGTGGGACTACATATACGAGCAGTACTTC. V gene TRBV7-7 combines with J gene TRBJ2-7, with 7 bases matching TRBD2. CDR1 SSHAT and CDR2 FNYEAQ come from the germline V gene (reference sequence). The CDR3 has 16 residues.

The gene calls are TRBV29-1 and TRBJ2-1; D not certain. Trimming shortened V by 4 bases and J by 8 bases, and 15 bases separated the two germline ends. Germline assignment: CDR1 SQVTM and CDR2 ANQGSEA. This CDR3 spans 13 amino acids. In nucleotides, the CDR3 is TGCAGCGTTGGAACCCCGAACTCGGATGAGCAGTTCTTC. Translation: CSVGTPNSDEQFF.

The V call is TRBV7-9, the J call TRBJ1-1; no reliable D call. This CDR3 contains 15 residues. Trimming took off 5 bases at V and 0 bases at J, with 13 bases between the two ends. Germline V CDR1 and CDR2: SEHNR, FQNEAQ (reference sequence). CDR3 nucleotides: TGTGCCAGCAGCCAGATAAGTTCCCTGAACACTGAAGCTTTCTTT. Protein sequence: CASSQISSLNTEAFF.

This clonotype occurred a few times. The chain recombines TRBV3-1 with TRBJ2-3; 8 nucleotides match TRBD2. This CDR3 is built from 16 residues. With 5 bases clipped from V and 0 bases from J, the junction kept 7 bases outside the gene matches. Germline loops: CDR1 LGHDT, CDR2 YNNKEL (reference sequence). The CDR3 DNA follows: TGTGCCAGCAGCGGATTAGCGGGGAGAAGCACAGATACGCAGTATTTT. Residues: CASSGLAGRSTDTQYF.

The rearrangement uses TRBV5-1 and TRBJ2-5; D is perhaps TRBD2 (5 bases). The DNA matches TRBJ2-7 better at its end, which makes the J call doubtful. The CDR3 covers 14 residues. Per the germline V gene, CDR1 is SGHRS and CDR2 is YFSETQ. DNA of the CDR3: TGCGCCAGCAGCTTGGGGGAGCGTCTATCCGAGCAGTACTTC. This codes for CASSLGERLSEQYF.

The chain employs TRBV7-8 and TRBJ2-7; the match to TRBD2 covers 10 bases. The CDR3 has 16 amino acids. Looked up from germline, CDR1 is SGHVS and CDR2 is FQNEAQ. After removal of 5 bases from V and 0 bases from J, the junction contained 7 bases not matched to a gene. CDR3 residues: CASSTRTSGYSYEQYF. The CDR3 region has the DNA TGTGCCAGCAGCACCAGGACTAGCGGATACTCCTACGAGCAGTACTTC. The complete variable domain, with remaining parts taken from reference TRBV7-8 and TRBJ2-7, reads GAGVSQSPRYKVAKRGQDVALRCDPISGHVSLFWYQQALGQGPEFLTYFQNEAQLDKSGLPSDRFFAERPEGSVSTLKIQRTQQEDSAVYLCASSTRTSGYSYEQYFGPGTRLTVT.

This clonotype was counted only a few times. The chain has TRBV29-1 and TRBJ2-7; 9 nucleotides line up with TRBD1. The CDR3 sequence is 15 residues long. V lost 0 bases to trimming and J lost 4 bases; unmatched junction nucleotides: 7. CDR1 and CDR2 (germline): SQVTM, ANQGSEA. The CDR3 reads CSVEDRGQGVYEQYF. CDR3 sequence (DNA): TGCAGCGTTGAAGATCGGGGACAGGGTGTTTACGAGCAGTACTTC.

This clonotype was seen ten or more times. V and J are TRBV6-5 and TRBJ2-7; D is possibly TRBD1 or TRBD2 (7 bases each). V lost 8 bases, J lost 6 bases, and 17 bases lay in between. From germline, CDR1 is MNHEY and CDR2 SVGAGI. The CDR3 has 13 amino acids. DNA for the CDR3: TGTGCCAGCGGTCAAGGGAGGGGGCGCGAGCAGTACTTC. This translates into CASGQGRGREQYF.

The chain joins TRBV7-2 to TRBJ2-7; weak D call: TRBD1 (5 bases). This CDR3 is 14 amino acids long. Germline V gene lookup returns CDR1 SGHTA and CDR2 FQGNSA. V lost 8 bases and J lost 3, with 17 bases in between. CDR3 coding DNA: TGTGCCAGCGACAGAGCGCCTTTATTCTACGAGCAGTACTTC. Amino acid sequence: CASDRAPLFYEQYF.

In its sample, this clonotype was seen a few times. The CDR3 loop reads CASSLGRLLNTGELFF. CDR3 coding DNA: TGTGCCAGCAGCTTGGGACGGCTTTTGAACACCGGGGAGCTGTTTTTT. The J gene is TRBJ2-2, the V gene TRBV7-7, with D perhaps given as TRBD1 or TRBD2 (5 bases each). The CDR3 sequence is 16 residues long. The germline V gene has CDR1 SSHAT and CDR2 FNYEAQ (reference sequence). The ends were cut back, 3 bases at V and 1 base at J, with 12 bases in the middle.

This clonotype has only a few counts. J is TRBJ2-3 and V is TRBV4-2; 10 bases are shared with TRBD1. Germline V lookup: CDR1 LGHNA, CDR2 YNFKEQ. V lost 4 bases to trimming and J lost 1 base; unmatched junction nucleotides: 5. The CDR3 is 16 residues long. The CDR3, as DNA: TGTGCCAGCAGCCCGTTAGGGACAGGGGGCACAGATACGCAGTATTTT. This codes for CASSPLGTGGTDTQYF.

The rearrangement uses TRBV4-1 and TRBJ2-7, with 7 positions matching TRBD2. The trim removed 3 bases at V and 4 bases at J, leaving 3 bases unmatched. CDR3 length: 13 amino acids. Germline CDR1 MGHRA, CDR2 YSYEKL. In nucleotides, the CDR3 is TGCGCCAGCAGCCATGGGGGGGGGTACGAGCAGTACTTC. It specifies CASSHGGGYEQYF.

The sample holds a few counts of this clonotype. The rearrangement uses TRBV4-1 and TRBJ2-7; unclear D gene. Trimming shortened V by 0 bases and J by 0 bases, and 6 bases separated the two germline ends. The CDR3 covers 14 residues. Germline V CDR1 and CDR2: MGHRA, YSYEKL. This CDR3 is CASSQEVNSYEQYF. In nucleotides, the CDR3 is TGCGCCAGCAGCCAAGAAGTCAACTCCTACGAGCAGTACTTC.

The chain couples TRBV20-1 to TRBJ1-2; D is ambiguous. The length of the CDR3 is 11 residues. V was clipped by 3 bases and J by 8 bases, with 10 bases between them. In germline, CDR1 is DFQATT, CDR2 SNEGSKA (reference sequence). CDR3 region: CSASPGEGYTF. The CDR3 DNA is TGCAGTGCTAGCCCCGGGGAAGGCTACACCTTC.

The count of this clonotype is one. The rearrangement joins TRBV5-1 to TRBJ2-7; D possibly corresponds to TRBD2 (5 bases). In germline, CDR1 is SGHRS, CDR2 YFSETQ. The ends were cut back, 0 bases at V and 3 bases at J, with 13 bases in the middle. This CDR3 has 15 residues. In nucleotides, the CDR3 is TGCGCCAGCAGCTTGGACAGTAGCGAAGACTACGAGCAGTACTTC. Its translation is CASSLDSSEDYEQYF.

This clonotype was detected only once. The CDR3 spells CASSQTSGGYNEQFF. DNA for the CDR3: TGTGCCAGCAGCCAGACTAGCGGGGGATACAATGAGCAGTTCTTC. The J gene is TRBJ2-1, the V gene TRBV7-3; 12 positions agree with TRBD2. V lost 5 bases and J lost 4; bases outside the gene matches: 3. The CDR3 has 15 residues. Germline CDR1 and CDR2: SGHTA and FQGTGA.

CDR3 region: CASRPRGRQETQYF. The CDR3 DNA is TGTGCCAGCAGGCCCCGAGGGCGACAAGAGACCCAGTACTTC. V gene TRBV12-3 or TRBV12-4 combines with J gene TRBJ2-5; possible D gene TRBD2, 5 bases. The CDR3 spans 14 residues. The germline V and J ends were trimmed by 6 bases and 2 bases, with 13 bases remaining between them.

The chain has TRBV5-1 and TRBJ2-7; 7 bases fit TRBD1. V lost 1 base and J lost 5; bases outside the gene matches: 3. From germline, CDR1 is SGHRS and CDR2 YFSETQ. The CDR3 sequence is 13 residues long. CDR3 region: CASSLTQGDEQYF. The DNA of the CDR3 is TGCGCCAGCAGCTTGACCCAGGGGGACGAGCAGTACTTC.

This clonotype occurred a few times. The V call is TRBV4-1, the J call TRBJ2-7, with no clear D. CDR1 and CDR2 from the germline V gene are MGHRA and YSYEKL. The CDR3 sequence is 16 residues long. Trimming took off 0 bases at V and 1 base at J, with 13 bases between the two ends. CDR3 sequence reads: CASSQEKGQLSYEQYF. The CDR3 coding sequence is TGCGCCAGCAGCCAAGAGAAGGGCCAGCTGTCCTACGAGCAGTACTTC.

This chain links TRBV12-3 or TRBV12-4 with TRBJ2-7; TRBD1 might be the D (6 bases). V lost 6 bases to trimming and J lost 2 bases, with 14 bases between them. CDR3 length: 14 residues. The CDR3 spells CASSLMDSAYEQYF. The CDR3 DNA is TGTGCCAGCAGCCTCATGGACAGCGCCTACGAGCAGTACTTC.

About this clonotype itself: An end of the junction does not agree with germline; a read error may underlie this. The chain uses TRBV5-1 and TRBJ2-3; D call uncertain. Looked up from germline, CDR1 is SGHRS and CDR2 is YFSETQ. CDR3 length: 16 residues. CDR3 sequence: CASSPQATQYTDTQYF. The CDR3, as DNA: TGCGCCAGCAGCCCGCAGGCGACTCAATACACAGATACACAGTATTTT.

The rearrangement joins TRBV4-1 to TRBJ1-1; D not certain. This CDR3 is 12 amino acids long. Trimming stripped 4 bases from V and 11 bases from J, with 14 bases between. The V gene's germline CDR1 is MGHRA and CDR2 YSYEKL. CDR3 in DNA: TGCGCCAGCAGCCCCACAGCGGGGAACGCTTTCTTT. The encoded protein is CASSPTAGNAFF.